One and the same sample provided the 18 T cell receptor beta chains below, sequenced in a study of T cell responses to AZD1222 COVID-19 vaccine. Sequencing used immunoSEQ multiplex PCR; TCRdb keeps in-frame clones, though not all of them. The repertoire holds about 160,000 clones, less than 95% seen once, with approximately 4.4% in the top ten. Sequences were derived from peripheral blood, sampled on day 0 of AZD1222 vaccination. All receptors derive from an adult in good health.

This chain links TRBV14 with TRBJ1-2; D is possibly TRBD1 (5 bases). CDR3 length: 13 residues. Germline V gene data show CDR1 as SGHDN and CDR2 as FVKESK. Trimming removed 0 bases from V and 12 bases from J, with 14 bases in between. This chain's CDR3 is CASSQDLVRGHTF. CDR3 DNA: TGTGCCAGCAGCCAAGATCTTGTTCGGGGCCACACCTTC.

This clone was seen only a few times. The gene calls are TRBV30 and TRBJ1-2, with D possibly being TRBD1 (5 bases). The CDR3 runs to 14 residues. Between the trimmed V and J ends, which lost 8 bases and 0 bases, there was a span of 16 bases. The germline CDR1 and CDR2 sequences are GTSNPN and SVGIG (reference sequence). CDR3 loop: CAAAGTTANYGYTF. CDR3 DNA sequence: TGTGCCGCAGCGGGGACGACTGCTAACTATGGCTACACCTTC.

The J gene is TRBJ2-7, the V gene TRBV9, with D hard to call. Germline CDR1 SGDLS, CDR2 YYNGEE. V lost 0 bases, J lost 3 bases, and 7 bases lay in between. The CDR3 length is 13 residues. DNA for the CDR3: TGTGCCAGCAGCGTAGGAAGGGACTACGAGCAGTACTTC. Its protein is CASSVGRDYEQYF.

This clone was observed a single time. This chain uses TRBV4-1 with TRBJ1-3; no clear D. The V gene's germline CDR1 is MGHRA and CDR2 YSYEKL. The CDR3 extends over 17 amino acids. Trimming shortened V by 1 base and J by 0 bases, and 13 bases separated the two germline ends. CDR3 DNA: TGCGCCAGCAGCCAAGCGACGCAATCCAACTCTGGAAACACCATATATTTT. Residues: CASSQATQSNSGNTIYF.

V is TRBV29-1 and J is TRBJ2-7, with D possibly being TRBD2 (6 bases). V lost 7 bases and J lost 4, with 17 bases in between. Per germline, CDR1 SQVTM and CDR2 ANQGSEA. This CDR3 contains 13 residues. Here the CDR3 DNA reads TGCAGCGCCTGCGGAGGGGTCTCGTACGAGCAGTACTTC. This translates into CSACGGVSYEQYF.

The CDR3 reads CASSLGRAAKNIQYF. CDR3 nucleotide sequence: TGCGCCAGCAGCTTGGGTCGAGCGGCCAAAAACATTCAGTACTTC. This chain links TRBV5-1 with TRBJ2-4; no reliable D call. The ends were cut back, 0 bases at V and 1 base at J, with 8 bases in the middle. The length of the CDR3 is 15 residues. CDR1 and CDR2 from the germline V gene are SGHRS and YFSETQ.

This rearrangement joins TRBV6-5 to TRBJ2-7, with D possibly matching TRBD1 (6 bases). Per germline, CDR1 MNHEY and CDR2 SVGAGI. The CDR3 spans 12 residues. V lost 6 bases and J lost 4, with 10 bases in between. The CDR3 DNA is TGTGCCAGCAGAAAGGACAGTTACGAGCAGTACTTC. It encodes CASRKDSYEQYF.

The chain is built from TRBV7-2 and TRBJ2-7; TRBD2 matches 9 bases. Losses at the gene ends were 0 bases for V and 3 bases for J; bases not matched to a gene: 6. From germline, CDR1 is SGHTA and CDR2 FQGNSA. CDR3 size: 16 residues. CDR3 protein: CASSLALAREGYEQYF. The CDR3 DNA reads TGTGCCAGCAGCTTAGCGCTGGCGCGGGAGGGCTACGAGCAGTACTTC.

The J gene is TRBJ2-7, the V gene TRBV7-6; possibly TRBD1 for D (5 bases). Trimming took off 3 bases at V and 5 bases at J, with 11 bases between the two ends. The CDR3 has 13 residues. Looked up from germline, CDR1 is SGHVS and CDR2 is FNYEAQ. The CDR3 DNA reads TGTGCCAGCAGCTTGAGCAGGGCACACGAGCAGTACTTC. The encoded protein is CASSLSRAHEQYF.

The sample holds a few counts of this clone. Other DNA variants within this sample encode the same CDR3. The chain links TRBV6-5 to TRBJ2-3; no clear D. CDR1 and CDR2 from the germline V gene are MNHEY and SVGAGI. Trimming shortened V by 4 bases and J by 2 bases, and 1 base separated the two germline ends. This CDR3 contains 11 residues. CDR3 DNA: TGTGCCAGCAGTTCCACAGATACGCAGTATTTT. Translating it yields CASSSTDTQYF.

J is TRBJ1-4 and V is TRBV5-4; D perhaps matches TRBD1 (6 bases). CDR1 SGHNT and CDR2 YYREEE come from the germline V gene (reference sequence). The CDR3 totals 13 residues. V was cut by 4 bases and J by 8 bases, with 12 bases left in between. CDR3 sequence: CASSTQGYEKLFF. The DNA for the CDR3 is TGTGCCAGCAGCACACAGGGTTACGAAAAACTGTTTTTT.

The V gene is TRBV7-2, the J gene TRBJ2-7; TRBD2 matches at 8 bases. Germline V lookup: CDR1 SGHTA, CDR2 FQGNSA. This CDR3 region has 15 residues. J was trimmed by 2 bases and V by 5 bases; bases with no gene match: 8. CDR3 residues: CASSITSGVTYEQYF. The CDR3 DNA follows: TGTGCCAGCAGCATTACTAGCGGAGTCACCTACGAGCAGTACTTC. The full variable domain, completed using reference TRBV7-2 and TRBJ2-7, is GAGVSQSPSNKVTEKGKDVELRCDPISGHTALYWYRQSLGQGLEFLIYFQGNSAPDKSGLPSDRFSAERTGGSVSTLTIQRTQQEDSAVYLCASSITSGVTYEQYFGPGTRLTVT.

The chain uses TRBV5-5 and TRBJ1-2; no reliable D call. Germline assignment: CDR1 SGHKS and CDR2 YYEKEE (reference sequence). CDR3 size: 13 residues. V dropped 4 bases and J dropped 8 bases, with 15 bases sitting between them. Here the CDR3 reads CASSLEGLGGYTF. Written as DNA, the CDR3 is TGTGCCAGCAGCCTAGAAGGGCTGGGCGGCTACACCTTC.

The V and J genes are TRBV5-1 and TRBJ2-1; D is unresolved. Germline values: CDR1 SGHRS, CDR2 YFSETQ. Trimming left V 0 bases short and J 4 bases short, with 14 bases between. The CDR3 has 16 residues. This CDR3 reads CASSLDIASLYNEQFF. In DNA, the CDR3 is TGCGCCAGCAGCTTGGATATAGCCTCACTTTACAATGAGCAGTTCTTC. The whole variable domain, remainder taken from reference TRBV5-1 and TRBJ2-1, is KAGVTQTPRYLIKTRGQQVTLSCSPISGHRSVSWYQQTPGQGLQFLFEYFSETQRNKGNFPGRFSGRQFSNSRSEMNVSTLELGDSALYLCASSLDIASLYNEQFFGPGTRLTVL.

Only one count was recorded for this clone. The chain joins TRBV2 to TRBJ1-6, with D possibly matching TRBD1 (5 bases). From germline, CDR1 is SNHLY and CDR2 FYNNEI. The CDR3 is made up of 15 amino acids. The V gene lost 8 bases and the J gene lost 5 bases, with 16 bases spanning the gap. CDR3 residues: CASLSYGTDNSPLHF. DNA of the CDR3: TGTGCCAGCCTGAGTTATGGGACGGATAATTCACCCCTCCACTTT.

V usage is TRBV7-3 and J usage is TRBJ2-5; D is ambiguous. This CDR3 contains 13 residues. The V end lost 4 bases, the J end lost 4 bases, and 10 bases lay between the germline ends. Per the germline V gene, CDR1 is SGHTA and CDR2 is FQGTGA. CDR3 amino acids: CASSYSRRETQYF. The CDR3 DNA reads TGTGCCAGCAGCTACTCCCGCCGAGAGACCCAGTACTTC. The full variable domain, in which reference TRBV7-3 and TRBJ2-5 provide the parts outside the CDR3, is GAGVSQTPSNKVTEKGKYVELRCDPISGHTALYWYRQSLGQGPEFLIYFQGTGAADDSGLPNDRFFAVRPEGSVSTLKIQRTERGDSAVYLCASSYSRRETQYFGPGTRLLVL.

CDR3 bases: TGTGCCAGCAGTGACAGGGTAATCGCTGAAGCTTTCTTT. The encoded protein is CASSDRVIAEAFF. This sequence joins TRBV6-1 and TRBJ1-1; D perhaps matches TRBD1 (5 bases). V dropped 3 bases and J dropped 6 bases, with 11 bases sitting between them. The germline V gene has CDR1 MNHNS and CDR2 SASEGT. The CDR3 is 13 amino acids.

This clone was seen a single time. The chain recombines TRBV18 with TRBJ2-3, with TRBD2 matching 10 bases. Trimming cost V 3 bases and J 4 bases; bases outside gene matches: 10. Germline V gene lookup returns CDR1 KGHSH and CDR2 LQKENI. There are 17 residues in the CDR3. The CDR3 sequence is CASSPLPLAGEADTQYF. CDR3 sequence (DNA): TGTGCCAGCTCACCTTTACCCCTAGCGGGAGAGGCAGATACGCAGTATTTT.